This TCR beta chain was profiled in a study of technical replicates of blood from a handful of donors. Profiling relied on immunoSEQ multiplex PCR, and the TCRdb table lists in-frame clones only, not all of them. The profile shows about 81,000 clones, approximately 94% of them singletons. CDR1 is LGHNA and CDR2 is YSLEER in the germline V gene. The trim removed 1 base at V and 3 bases at J, leaving 5 bases unmatched. The CDR3 is 15 residues long. V is TRBV4-3 and J is TRBJ2-7, with 8 nucleotides matching TRBD2. Sequences were obtained from T cells isolated from PBMCs. The clonotype was recovered from a human donor in good health. CDR3 amino acids: CASSQVAAGDYEQYF. The CDR3 bases are TGCGCCAGCAGCCAAGTAGCAGCGGGAGACTACGAGCAGTACTTC.